The rows below give T cell receptor beta chains drawn from one sample of a study of T cell responses to AZD1222 COVID-19 vaccine. TCRdb's copy holds only in-frame clones and misses some; the assay was immunoSEQ multiplex PCR. This sample has about 150,000 clones, with 90% found just once. Here the sequenced sample was peripheral blood, taken on day 0 of AZD1222 vaccination. All receptors come from an adult in good health. Each CDR3 is given with its conserved first and last residue. The size field is filled for only some rows; it gives once, few, many or a size class.

CDR3aa	v_gene	j_gene	abundance
CASSQEFLRQSPQETQYF	TRBV4-1	TRBJ2-5	NA
CASSPGTDRLDGYTF	TRBV18	TRBJ1-2	NA
CASRPIGRNTEAFF	TRBV6-5	TRBJ1-1	NA
CSARDYPGLFF	TRBV20-1	TRBJ1-4	NA
CASSVAVPRELNYGYTF	TRBV18	TRBJ1-2	once
CASSLDRTGAGYTF	TRBV11-2	TRBJ1-2	few
CAPGAEQKNQPQHF	TRBV10-1	TRBJ1-5	NA
CASSLWPGGAEAFF	TRBV27	TRBJ1-1	once
CASSLGRPSVNSPLHF	TRBV7-9	TRBJ1-6	NA
CASSWTANNEKLFF	TRBV28	TRBJ1-4	NA
CASSFPDRPNYGYTF	TRBV28	TRBJ1-2	NA
CASSIGRLTDTQYF	TRBV7-3	TRBJ2-3	NA
CAARTGGAEQYF	TRBV6-5	TRBJ2-7	once
CASSSEGYEQYF	TRBV5-4	TRBJ2-7	NA
CASSEKTPPETEAFF	TRBV2	TRBJ1-1	NA
CASTLRQGAGGYTF	TRBV19	TRBJ1-2	once
CASSLGFVENTEAFF	TRBV5-6	TRBJ1-1	NA
CASSRDRGYGYTF	TRBV5-4	TRBJ1-2	NA
CASSPSGSQETQYF	TRBV7-2	TRBJ2-5	NA
CASSFTGGEVNEQYF	TRBV6-5	TRBJ2-7	NA
CASSAGTNSGNTIYF	TRBV7-9	TRBJ1-3	NA
CASSWTGTNQPQHF	TRBV7-9	TRBJ1-5	once
CATKGTGANVLTF	TRBV24-1	TRBJ2-6	NA
CASSLVGQGARGYTF	TRBV7-9	TRBJ1-2	NA
CASSPRTSGVLYNEQFF	TRBV19	TRBJ2-1	once
CASSPSGLGTEAFF	TRBV5-6	TRBJ1-1	NA
CASSSQDNYGYTF	TRBV19	TRBJ1-2	NA
CASSRQPSGNPYGYTF	TRBV5-1	TRBJ1-2	NA
CASSPQTASNQPQHF	TRBV7-2	TRBJ1-5	NA
CASSSQGLANYGYTF	TRBV2	TRBJ1-2	NA
CASSLAPLAGGPNEQFF	TRBV7-3	TRBJ2-1	NA
CSVSRRLQETQYF	TRBV29-1	TRBJ2-5	NA
CASSPWTGSSNYGYTF	TRBV28	TRBJ1-2	NA
CASSSRVRRDGYTF	TRBV6-5	TRBJ1-2	once
CASSEMDRGTGYTF	TRBV5-6	TRBJ1-2	NA
CASSPYLEPGGLYEQYF	TRBV5-1	TRBJ2-7	NA
CASSPYGLATGELFF	TRBV5-1	TRBJ2-2	few
CASSPKRGASTYEQYF	TRBV19	TRBJ2-7	NA
CASSTQQGQPQHF	TRBV7-2	TRBJ1-5	NA
CASSAPGQGVGYTF	TRBV28	TRBJ1-2	many
CASSHPGQGARGYTF	TRBV23-1	TRBJ1-2	once
CASSLTPGDYQPQHF	TRBV7-2	TRBJ1-5	NA
CASTRPGTSNYGYTF	TRBV11-2	TRBJ1-2	NA
CASSRDRQVHYGYTF	TRBV4-3	TRBJ1-2	NA
CASSPGRAEAFF	TRBV13	TRBJ1-1	NA
CASSARQYQPQHF	TRBV2	TRBJ1-5	NA
CASSWGTLEQYF	TRBV12-3/TRBV12-4	TRBJ2-7	NA
CASSQEGFGNTIYF	TRBV4-3	TRBJ1-3	NA